One sample yielded the 11 T cell receptor beta chains listed below, sequenced in a study of cytomegalovirus exposure and HLA in healthy donors. 13 Jbeta primers and 60 Vbeta primers were used for the PCR. Profiled with immunoSEQ multiplex PCR; TCRdb holds only in-frame clones, not every one. The sample carries over 200,000 clones, 70% recorded once. Sequencing input: PBMCs. The receptors derive from a man aged 35-49 years in good health and CMV-seropositive.

The chain is built from TRBV6-1 and TRBJ2-3; TRBD1 might be the D (6 bases). CDR3 length equals 12 residues. V lost 6 bases and J lost 7, with 11 bases in between. Germline loops: CDR1 MNHNS, CDR2 SASEGT. For the CDR3, the DNA is TGTGCCAGCAGGACAGGCGGTAATACGCAGTATTTT. Its translation: CASRTGGNTQYF.

This clone has only a few counts. The V gene is TRBV2, the J gene TRBJ2-7; D uncertain. CDR3 length equals 12 residues. V was clipped by 7 bases and J by 9 bases, with 16 bases between them. CDR1 is SNHLY and CDR2 is FYNNEI in the germline V gene. The CDR3 DNA reads TGTGCCAGCAACATTTTCGGGTCCCGGCAGTACTTC. The encoded protein is CASNIFGSRQYF.

In this sample, this clone turned up a few times. The chain uses TRBV29-1 and TRBJ2-1, with D tentatively TRBD2 (6 bases). CDR1 and CDR2 (germline): SQVTM, ANQGSEA. This CDR3 spans 13 amino acids. The V and J ends lost 4 bases and 13 bases respectively, with 20 bases between them. The CDR3 here is CSVGPQGGRIQFF. The DNA for the CDR3 is TGCAGCGTTGGCCCCCAGGGAGGCAGGATTCAGTTCTTC.

This clone was seen more than once but under ten times. The genes are TRBV10-3 and TRBJ1-4; D is uncertain. The germline V gene encodes CDR1 ENHRY and CDR2 SYGVKD. This CDR3 region has 10 residues. The V end lost 11 bases, the J end lost 6 bases, and 7 bases lay between the germline ends. In nucleotides, the CDR3 is TGTGCCCCCTCCGATGAAAAACTGTTTTTT. Residues: CAPSDEKLFF.

V usage is TRBV5-1 and J usage is TRBJ2-1; D remains ambiguous. The CDR3 extends over 14 amino acids. Germline values: CDR1 SGHRS, CDR2 YFSETQ. The germline V and J ends were trimmed by 0 bases and 7 bases, with 11 bases remaining between them. CDR3 in DNA: TGCGCCAGCAGCTTGGTCCCCACAGATAATGAGCAGTTCTTC. Translating it yields CASSLVPTDNEQFF.

V and J are TRBV6-5 and TRBJ2-7, with D hard to call. The germline gives CDR1 MNHEY, CDR2 SVGAGI. This CDR3 comprises 12 residues. Trimming took 6 bases from V and 3 from J, leaving 9 bases between them. The CDR3 protein is CASSSGVYEQYF. The DNA of the CDR3 is TGTGCCAGCAGCTCAGGCGTCTACGAGCAGTACTTC.

The rearrangement links TRBV9 to TRBJ2-5, with 7 bases fitting TRBD1. This CDR3 has 16 residues. After removal of 0 bases from V and 1 base from J, the junction contained 6 bases not matched to a gene. Germline V gene data show CDR1 as SGDLS and CDR2 as YYNGEE. CDR3 sequence: CASSVATAGGQETQYF. DNA of the CDR3: TGTGCCAGCAGCGTAGCTACGGCAGGGGGCCAAGAGACCCAGTACTTC. Looking up the rest from reference TRBV9 and TRBJ2-5 gives the full variable domain: DSGVTQTPKHLITATGQRVTLRCSPRSGDLSVYWYQQSLDQGLQFLIQYYNGEERAKGNILERFSAQQFPDLHSELNLSSLELGDSALYFCASSVATAGGQETQYFGPGTRLLVL.

The J gene is TRBJ2-7, the V gene TRBV15; D not certain. The CDR3 extends over 13 amino acids. Between the trimmed V and J ends, which lost 1 base and 3 bases, there was a span of 7 bases. Germline loops: CDR1 LNHNV, CDR2 YYDKDF (reference sequence). In nucleotides, the CDR3 is TGTGCCACCAGCAGAGGCGCCTACTACGAGCAGTACTTC. Translated, it gives CATSRGAYYEQYF.

The chain carries TRBV28 and TRBJ1-2; 7 bases line up with TRBD1. The germline V gene encodes CDR1 MDHEN and CDR2 SYDVKM. This CDR3 has 13 amino acids. The V and J ends lost 5 bases and 7 bases, in that order; junction bases with no gene match: 7. The CDR3 DNA reads TGTGCCAGCAGTCGCTGGGACAGCCGTGGCTACACCTTC. It yields the protein CASSRWDSRGYTF.

This clone was seen a few times. The chain uses TRBV7-9 and TRBJ1-2, with D hard to call. V lost 1 base to trimming and J lost 0 bases, with 6 bases between them. The V gene's germline CDR1 is SEHNR and CDR2 FQNEAQ (reference sequence). This CDR3 has 14 amino acids. The CDR3 protein is CASSLDSTNYGYTF. In DNA form, the CDR3 reads TGTGCCAGCAGCTTAGACAGCACTAACTATGGCTACACCTTC.

This clone has just a few counts. The rearrangement joins TRBV6-1 to TRBJ1-2; tentative D call: TRBD1 (5 bases). The CDR3 totals 13 residues. Germline V gene lookup returns CDR1 MNHNS and CDR2 SASEGT. V dropped 6 bases and J dropped 3 bases, with 11 bases sitting between them. CDR3 bases: TGTGCCAGCAGAGGCAGGGCGGACTATGGCTACACCTTC. Translation gives CASRGRADYGYTF.